These T cell receptor beta chains were read from a single sample in a study of blood T cell repertoires in COVID-19. The method was immunoSEQ multiplex PCR; TCRdb's version includes in-frame clones alone and lacks a portion of them. The repertoire has a few hundred thousand clones, 70% to 90% of them found once; the top ten carry less than 6.5%. Sequenced sample: peripheral blood. The receptors were sampled from a man in his forties or fifties with active or convalescent COVID-19. The CDR3 runs from the conserved cysteine through the conserved F or W. The D gene is left open where the match is weak. The size of a clone is reported for some rows only, either as once, few or many, or as a class for expanded clones.

TRBV7-8	TRBJ1-3	NA	NA	CASSPQTGNTIYF	TGTGCCAGCAGCCCACAAACGGGAAACACCATATATTTT
TRBV18	TRBJ1-1	NA	NA	CASSPRGEEAFF	TGTGCCAGCTCACCTCGGGGGGAGGAAGCTTTCTTT
TRBV29-1	TRBJ1-1	NA	NA	CSVGRVGGGGRGTEAFF	TGCAGCGTTGGCAGGGTGGGTGGCGGGGGGCGCGGGACTGAAGCTTTCTTT
TRBV9	TRBJ2-1	NA	NA	CASSVEPGQRYNEQFF	TGTGCCAGCAGCGTAGAACCCGGACAACGCTACAATGAGCAGTTCTTC
TRBV18	TRBJ1-2	NA	NA	CASSPPRGGGSLGDTF	TGTGCCAGCTCACCACCACGGGGAGGAGGCTCGTTGGGGGACACCTTC
TRBV4-2	TRBJ2-7	TRBD1	once	CASSKSTTGTGSEYEQYF	TGTGCCAGCAGTAAATCAACGACCGGGACAGGGTCAGAGTACGAGCAGTACTTC
TRBV7-2	TRBJ2-1	TRBD2	NA	CASSLRGGGKVGEQFF	TGTGCCAGCAGCTTACGGGGGGGCGGGAAGGTTGGTGAGCAGTTCTTC
TRBV19	TRBJ2-1	TRBD2	NA	CASRLLAGVGNEQFF	TGTGCCAGTAGACTACTAGCGGGAGTTGGCAATGAGCAGTTCTTC
TRBV5-5	TRBJ1-2	NA	NA	CASSSPSSYGYTF	TGTGCCAGCAGCTCGCCCTCGAGCTATGGCTACACCTTC
TRBV7-8	TRBJ2-4	TRBD2	NA	CASSRGEGVAGGQNIQYF	TGTGCCAGCAGCCGAGGGGAGGGGGTAGCGGGAGGCCAAAACATTCAGTACTTC
TRBV7-2	TRBJ1-5	NA	NA	CASSLEPYPNQPQHF	TGTGCCAGCAGCCTAGAGCCCTATCCCAATCAGCCCCAGCATTTT